The 25 T cell receptor beta chains reported below all come from one sample, sequenced in a study of radiation and T cells in renal cell carcinoma. Here immunoSEQ multiplex PCR was the method, and the copy in TCRdb shows in-frame clones only, minus some. The sample lists some 75,000 clones, more than 75% occurring once. Stated time point: blood 2 weeks post-SBRT. The treatment was: 15 Gy SBRT to primary tumor, nephrectomy 4 weeks later. This specimen consisted of blood, obtained from a patient whose treatment included radiotherapy and nephrectomy. The receptors stem from a man between 60 and 70 years old with renal cell carcinoma.

This clone appeared a few times. This chain links TRBV6-1 with TRBJ1-2; 7 bases map to TRBD1. The germline V gene has CDR1 MNHNS and CDR2 SASEGT. The CDR3 length is 16 residues. Unmatched junction bases numbered 9, after V lost 1 base and J lost 4 bases. This CDR3 reads CASSEVSQGVGYGYTF. The CDR3 DNA is TGTGCCAGCAGTGAAGTGTCGCAGGGGGTAGGCTATGGCTACACCTTC.

This clone was observed a few times. This chain joins TRBV28 and TRBJ1-5; no firm D call. The V gene's germline CDR1 is MDHEN and CDR2 SYDVKM. The V gene lost 2 bases and the J gene lost 10 bases, with 3 bases spanning the gap. The CDR3 is 10 amino acids. CDR3 sequence reads: CASSLKPQHF. The CDR3 coding sequence is TGTGCCAGCAGTTTAAAACCCCAGCATTTT.

This rearrangement joins TRBV15 to TRBJ1-2, with 8 bases aligning to TRBD1. The germline V gene has CDR1 LNHNV and CDR2 YYDKDF (reference sequence). The junction had 7 bases not matched to a gene; V was cut back by 2 bases and J by 2 bases. This CDR3 contains 16 residues. In DNA form, the CDR3 reads TGTGCCACCAGCAGAAAAGGACAGGGTACCAACTATGGCTACACCTTC. Protein: CATSRKGQGTNYGYTF.

The chain carries TRBV7-3 and TRBJ2-7; maybe TRBD2 (6 bases). Germline V lookup: CDR1 SGHTA, CDR2 FQGTGA. V was trimmed by 5 bases and J by 7 bases, leaving 12 bases between them. CDR3 size: 12 residues. The CDR3 is CASSRETGEQYF. The CDR3 nucleotides are TGTGCCAGCAGCCGGGAGACTGGGGAGCAGTACTTC.

The gene calls are TRBV5-1 and TRBJ2-2; D is possibly TRBD2 (5 bases). The CDR3 length is 17 residues. Germline CDR1 SGHRS, CDR2 YFSETQ. Trimming pared 2 bases from V and 7 bases from J, leaving 21 bases between. CDR3 DNA sequence: TGCGCCAGCAGCTTTAGCCGGACCCTCCCACTAGGCGGGGAGCTGTTTTTT. Amino acid sequence: CASSFSRTLPLGGELFF.

The chain has TRBV10-1 and TRBJ2-7; D not certain. Germline CDR1 reads WNHNN; CDR2 reads SYGVQD (reference sequence). The CDR3 spans 15 residues. V lost 0 bases and J lost 2, with 11 bases in between. As DNA, the CDR3 is TGCGCCAGCAGTGAGTCGCACCTTGGGGCCTACGAGCAGTACTTC. Translation gives CASSESHLGAYEQYF.

The V call is TRBV13, the J call TRBJ2-7; D gene ambiguous. From germline, CDR1 is PRHDT and CDR2 FYEKMQ (reference sequence). This CDR3 comprises 17 residues. V was trimmed by 5 bases and J by 9 bases, leaving 29 bases between them. CDR3 amino acids: CASSPQSSRLGYVRQYF. CDR3 bases: TGTGCCAGCAGCCCGCAATCCTCTAGGCTGGGTTATGTACGGCAGTACTTC.

The chain employs TRBV5-5 and TRBJ2-5; D not resolved. The V gene lost 3 bases and the J gene lost 5 bases, with 11 bases spanning the gap. This CDR3 comprises 13 residues. Germline V lookup: CDR1 SGHKS, CDR2 YYEKEE (reference sequence). For the CDR3, the DNA is TGTGCCAGCAGCTGGGCCGGTCGGGAGACCCAGTACTTC. Protein sequence: CASSWAGRETQYF. The full variable domain, with the rest looked up from reference TRBV5-5 and TRBJ2-5, is DAGVTQSPTHLIKTRGQQVTLRCSPISGHKSVSWYQQVLGQGPQFIFQYYEKEERGRGNFPDRFSARQFPNYSSELNVNALLLGDSALYLCASSWAGRETQYFGPGTRLLVL.

The V call is TRBV7-9, the J call TRBJ1-3; possibly TRBD1 for D (6 bases). CDR3 length equals 14 residues. Germline assignment: CDR1 SEHNR and CDR2 FQNEAQ (reference sequence). Trimming took off 1 base at V and 4 bases at J, with 8 bases between the two ends. CDR3 amino acids: CASSLEGVGNTIYF. The CDR3 nucleotides are TGTGCCAGCAGCTTAGAGGGGGTGGGAAACACCATATATTTT.

This clone was detected once. The chain carries TRBV19 and TRBJ2-4; TRBD2 might be the D (7 bases). The CDR3 has 18 amino acids. Germline values: CDR1 LNHDA, CDR2 SQIVND (reference sequence). Trimming removed 3 bases at V and 3 bases at J, with 21 bases between. CDR3 in amino acids: CASSMAPVGGLNKNIQYF. The CDR3 DNA follows: TGTGCCAGTAGTATGGCCCCTGTGGGGGGGCTCAACAAAAACATTCAGTACTTC.

This clone was observed a handful of times. This sequence joins TRBV28 and TRBJ1-1, with D possibly TRBD1 on 5 matching bases. V was clipped by 8 bases and J by 0 bases, with 19 bases between them. CDR1 MDHEN and CDR2 SYDVKM come from the germline V gene. The CDR3 has 16 amino acids. This CDR3 is CASASFSPGMNTEAFF. In DNA, the CDR3 is TGTGCCAGCGCATCATTCTCTCCAGGGATGAACACTGAAGCTTTCTTT.

The CDR3 protein is CASSGGQDSYEQYF. CDR3 bases: TGTGCCAGCAGCGGGGGACAGGACTCCTACGAGCAGTACTTC. This rearrangement joins TRBV9 to TRBJ2-5, with 8 bases matching TRBD1. The DNA end lines up better with TRBJ2-7; the J call may be wrong. CDR1 is SGDLS and CDR2 is YYNGEE in the germline V gene. This CDR3 contains 14 residues.

The V call is TRBV5-1, the J call TRBJ2-3; a possible D gene is TRBD1 (6 bases). Germline CDR1 is SGHRS and CDR2 is YFSETQ. The CDR3 extends over 17 amino acids. Trimming removed 0 bases at V and 0 bases at J, with 14 bases between. CDR3 DNA: TGCGCCAGCAGCTTGGAACCGACAGGTTCTAGCACAGATACGCAGTATTTT. It encodes CASSLEPTGSSTDTQYF.

This chain uses TRBV7-9 with TRBJ1-3, with TRBD1 matching over 10 bases. Germline CDR1 is SEHNR and CDR2 is FQNEAQ (reference sequence). Trimming cost V 2 bases and J 2 bases; bases outside gene matches: 6. There are 17 residues in the CDR3. CDR3 DNA sequence: TGTGCCAGCAGCTTAAACCCGGGACAGGGGACTGGAAACACCATATATTTT. As protein: CASSLNPGQGTGNTIYF.

This chain connects TRBV19 to TRBJ2-5; 14 bases line up with TRBD2. The V segment lost 5 bases and the J segment 1 base; nucleotides outside the gene matches: 3. CDR1 and CDR2 (germline): LNHDA, SQIVND (reference sequence). This CDR3 has 16 residues. The CDR3 protein is CASSAGLAGGQETQYF. CDR3 nucleotides: TGTGCCAGTAGTGCTGGACTAGCGGGAGGCCAAGAGACCCAGTACTTC.

This sequence joins TRBV29-1 and TRBJ1-1; 7 bases are a match to TRBD1. CDR1 is SQVTM, CDR2 ANQGSEA, per germline. This CDR3 has 12 residues. V shed 5 bases and J 7 bases; nucleotides not matched to a gene: 7. The DNA of the CDR3 is TGCAGCGTTTCCAGTCAGGGGGTTGAAGCTTTCTTT. It specifies CSVSSQGVEAFF.

The chain carries TRBV19 and TRBJ2-4; the match to TRBD2 covers 9 bases. The CDR3 totals 17 residues. CDR1 and CDR2 (germline): LNHDA, SQIVND (reference sequence). V lost 5 bases and J lost 0; bases outside the gene matches: 8. The CDR3 here is CASSLQPSGIAKNIQYF. The CDR3 nucleotides read TGTGCCAGTAGTCTCCAACCTAGCGGGATAGCCAAAAACATTCAGTACTTC.

The chain has TRBV18 and TRBJ2-5; 7 positions agree with TRBD1. The V gene's germline CDR1 is KGHSH and CDR2 LQKENI. The CDR3 extends over 15 amino acids. Trimming took 6 bases from V and 3 from J; bases not matched to a gene: 10. The CDR3, as DNA: TGTGCCAGCTCCCGCCGGGGACAGTCTGAAGAGACCCAGTACTTC. Amino acids: CASSRRGQSEETQYF.

The gene calls are TRBV7-8 and TRBJ2-1; TRBD2 matches at 10 bases. With V trimmed by 0 bases and J by 0 bases, 5 bases remained unmatched. In germline, CDR1 is SGHVS, CDR2 FQNEAQ. The CDR3 has 18 amino acids. For the CDR3, the DNA is TGTGCCAGCAGCTTAGCAAGCGGGGGGGGCCCCTCCTACAATGAGCAGTTCTTC. Protein product: CASSLASGGGPSYNEQFF.

The V call is TRBV6-6, the J call TRBJ2-5, with a possible D match to TRBD1 (5 bases). CDR1 MNHNY and CDR2 SVGAGI come from the germline V gene (reference sequence). Trimming removed 4 bases from V and 5 bases from J, with 11 bases in between. CDR3 length: 13 residues. The DNA of the CDR3 is TGTGCCAGCAGTTCGACCCCAGGGGAGACCCAGTACTTC. Its protein is CASSSTPGETQYF.

The rearrangement links TRBV25-1 to TRBJ2-1; no clear D. The CDR3 contains 11 residues. CDR1 and CDR2 from the germline V gene are MGHDK and SYGVNS. V was shortened by 5 bases and J by 6 bases, with 5 bases between the two germline ends. The CDR3 region has the DNA TGTGCCAGCAGTATTGGCAATGAGCAGTTCTTC. It is translated as CASSIGNEQFF.

The V gene is TRBV27, the J gene TRBJ2-7; TRBD1 agrees at 8 bases. Germline CDR1 is MNHEY and CDR2 is SMNVEV (reference sequence). The CDR3 consists of 13 residues. J was trimmed by 6 bases and V by 6 bases; bases with no gene match: 7. For the CDR3, the DNA is TGTGCCAGCAGCCGACATACAGGGGGCGAGCAGTACTTC. This translates into CASSRHTGGEQYF.

The V and J genes are TRBV30 and TRBJ2-3, with 13 positions matching TRBD2. Germline CDR1 reads GTSNPN; CDR2 reads SVGIG (reference sequence). J gave up 6 bases and V 4 bases, and 10 bases lay outside the gene matches. CDR3 length: 16 amino acids. CDR3 DNA sequence: TGTGCCTGGACTCATGGGACTAGCGGGGTGGGGGATACGCAGTATTTT. Its protein product is CAWTHGTSGVGDTQYF. Full variable domain (outside the CDR3, taken from reference TRBV30 and TRBJ2-3): SQTIHQWPATLVQPVGSPLSLECTVEGTSNPNLYWYRQAAGRGLQLLFYSVGIGQISSEVPQNLSASRPQDRQFILSSKKLLLSDSGFYLCAWTHGTSGVGDTQYFGPGTRLTVL.

The V call is TRBV9, the J call TRBJ1-1; D possibly corresponds to TRBD1 (6 bases). The CDR3 consists of 13 residues. Germline lookup yields CDR1 SGDLS and CDR2 YYNGEE. Trimming removed 3 bases from V and 10 bases from J, with 16 bases in between. Here the CDR3 DNA reads TGTGCCAGCAGCGCCGGGACCGAGACAGGAGCTTTCTTT. Translated, it gives CASSAGTETGAFF.

The chain combines TRBV10-3 with TRBJ2-3; a weak D match, TRBD1 (5 bases). Trimming left V 6 bases short and J 2 bases short, with 12 bases between. This CDR3 has 14 amino acids. The germline CDR1 and CDR2 sequences are ENHRY and SYGVKD. The CDR3 coding sequence is TGTGCCATCAGGGACATCGCCGACACAGATACGCAGTATTTT. Its protein is CAIRDIADTDTQYF.